This TCR beta chain comes out of a study of chemoradiotherapy in HPV16-positive cancers (dated by TCRdb to 2022 to 2024). About the study as a whole: Candidate HPV-specific T-cell clones and common TCR motifs were defined by functional T-cell assays performed on cells from two HPV16-positive patients. The candidate HPV-specific TCRs and motifs were subsequently tracked in TCR repertoires obtained from roughly 90 patients with HPV-related cancers. Whether T-cell immunity against the HPV oncoproteins E6 and E7 changes during chemoradiotherapy and whether survival is affected by this immunity were examined in the study. General study outcomes and caveats: Improved recurrence-free survival in HPV16-positive patients was associated with expansion of HPV-responsive T cells during chemoradiotherapy. Expansion of candidate HPV-specific clones and E7-related TCR motifs was observed in the tumor microenvironment during treatment, whereas no such expansion was observed for non-HPV-specific T cells. The survival association was reported for HPV16-positive patients, and the functional definition of HPV-specific T cells was derived from only two HPV16-positive patients.

In the case of this clone: Which antigen it targets is not known. No base quality information exists; no much larger clone differs at one position.

Repertoires were sampled repeatedly over the course of chemoradiotherapy, so clonal expansion could be followed in the tumor microenvironment. Libraries were built with the immunoSEQ multiplex PCR assay. This immuneACCESS table, as held by TCRdb, lists in-frame sequences with V and J called but not all clones. Of the missing ones, under half trace to an unresolved V gene in checked studies; the others have no known cause. The sample table holds some 25,000 clones, of which approximately 94% were seen once. The biggest ten clones account for more than 2.5% of the sample. The CDR3 spans 16 residues, from the cysteine through the phenylalanine. Only CDR3 DNA is held: 48 bases, read in frame from base 1. V is pruned by 2 bases and J by 4 bases, leaving 6 bases of the junction without a gene match. CDR1 and CDR2 are drawn from the germline V gene: MGHDK, SYGVNS.

This chain is built from TRBV25-1 and TRBJ2-1; the junction holds 9 bases that match TRBD2. This specimen was collected from a patient who underwent chemoradiotherapy. The sequence was obtained from a human donor with HPV-associated anogenital cancer. The bases are TGTGCCAGCAGTGAACTAGCGGGGTTTACTTACAATGAGCAGTTCTTC. This encodes CASSELAGFTYNEQFF.